Following are 20 T cell receptor beta chains from one sample sequenced in a study of T cells in women clearing cervical HPV infection. Profiled with immunoSEQ multiplex PCR; TCRdb holds only in-frame clones, not every one. There are tens of thousands of clones in the sample, with approximately 1.3% held by the top ten. The source material was blood buffy coat. All receptors derive from a woman aged 18 to 75 with a cervical HPV16 infection that either progressed to CIN3+ or cleared (not recorded which).

In regard to this clone: The CDR3 extends 3 residues past the end of the read, so its final part is completed from the germline J gene. This chain links TRBV20-1 with TRBJ2-7; 12 bases align to TRBD2. CDR3 size: 15 residues. V was pared by 5 bases and J by 5 bases, with 10 bases of the junction left unmatched. CDR1 is DFQATT and CDR2 is SNEGSKA in the germline V gene (reference sequence). CDR3 DNA (partial): TGCAGTGCTGCCCCCCCTAGCGGGAGGGGCCACGAG. Its protein product is CSAAPPSGRGHE. The CDR3 reads in full as CSAAPPSGRGHEQYF.

As to this clone: The CDR3 end falls 3 residues outside the read, so it is completed with the germline J gene. The rearrangement links TRBV2 to TRBJ1-6; no reliable D call. CDR1 is SNHLY, CDR2 FYNNEI, per germline. Trimming took 6 bases from V and 11 from J, leaving 20 bases between them. The CDR3 has 15 amino acids. The CDR3 sequence: CASRKAAGSYTPLHF. Incomplete CDR3 DNA: TGTGCCAGCAGAAAAGCGGCCGGCAGTTACACACCC. The full variable domain, with the rest looked up from reference TRBV2 and TRBJ1-6, is EPEVTQTPSHQVTQMGQEVILRCVPISNHLYFYWYRQILGQKVEFLVSFYNNEISEKSEIFDDQFSVERPDGSNFTLKIRSTKLEDSAMYFCASRKAAGSYTPLHFGNGTRLTVT.

About this clone: The read terminates 3 residues ahead of where the CDR3 ends, so the germline J gene completes it. The chain uses TRBV5-1 and TRBJ1-5; perhaps TRBD1 as D (5 bases). The germline V gene has CDR1 SGHRS and CDR2 YFSETQ. The V end was cut by 3 bases, the J end by 3 bases, with 13 bases between. This CDR3 region has 15 residues. CDR3 region: CASSSGRVLNQPQHF. Partial CDR3 DNA: TGCGCCAGCAGCTCAGGGAGGGTGCTCAATCAGCCC.

Comment on this clone: With the read ending 3 residues before the CDR3 end, the germline J gene is used to fill in that end. The V and J genes are TRBV18 and TRBJ1-2; 8 nucleotides line up with TRBD1. With 3 bases clipped from V and 4 bases from J, the junction kept 7 bases outside the gene matches. Germline V lookup: CDR1 KGHSH, CDR2 LQKENI. The CDR3 is 15 residues long. CDR3 bases read: TGTGCCAGCTCACCGACGGACAGGGCCATCTATGGC. This codes for CASSPTDRAIYG. The CDR3, in full, reads CASSPTDRAIYGYTF.

Points on this clone: The read terminates 3 residues before the CDR3 end, so the remaining end is supplied by the germline J gene. V usage is TRBV5-6 and J usage is TRBJ2-7; unclear D gene. CDR3 size: 13 residues. CDR1 is SGHDT, CDR2 YYEEEE, per germline. With 5 bases removed from V and 6 bases from J, the gap between germline ends came to 15 bases. The DNA read from the CDR3 is TGTGCCAGCAGTCTCTTGTACTCTTCCGAG. Residues: CASSLLYSSE. The entire CDR3 protein is CASSLLYSSEQYF.

A word on this clone: The DNA ends 3 residues before the CDR3 does, and the rest of the CDR3 is filled in from the germline J gene. This chain joins TRBV19 and TRBJ2-1, with TRBD2 identical over 10 bases. Germline V gene lookup returns CDR1 LNHDA and CDR2 SQIVND (reference sequence). This CDR3 contains 19 residues. V dropped 7 bases and J dropped 1; count of bases not matched to a gene: 16. The sequenced part of the CDR3 DNA is TGTGCCAGTAAGTTTCGTTGGCTAGCGGGAGATTCGTCCTACAATGAG. Amino acids: CASKFRWLAGDSSYNE. From start to end, the CDR3 is CASKFRWLAGDSSYNEQFF.

Notes on this clone: The CDR3 end falls 3 residues outside the read, so it is completed with the germline J gene. The chain couples TRBV19 to TRBJ1-2; maybe TRBD1 (6 bases). This CDR3 has 16 amino acids. The V gene's germline CDR1 is LNHDA and CDR2 SQIVND (reference sequence). CDR3 sequence: CASSITAGGSYNDYTF. Incomplete CDR3 DNA: TGTGCCAGTAGTATAACAGCGGGGGGCTCCTACAATGAC. Full variable domain (outside the CDR3, taken from reference TRBV19 and TRBJ1-2): DGGITQSPKYLFRKEGQNVTLSCEQNLNHDAMYWYRQDPGQGLRLIYYSQIVNDFQKGDIAEGYSVSREKKESFPLTVTSAQKNPTAFYLCASSITAGGSYNDYTFGSGTRLTVV.

Concerning this clone itself: The read ends 3 residues early relative to the CDR3; the germline J gene fills the gap. The chain combines TRBV13 with TRBJ2-7; TRBD2 aligns across 7 bases. CDR1 and CDR2 from the germline V gene are PRHDT and FYEKMQ (reference sequence). The CDR3 loop spans 14 amino acids. J was trimmed by 2 bases and V by 6 bases; bases with no gene match: 7. The part of the CDR3 DNA that was read is TGTGCCAGCAGGAAAGCGGGGTTGGCCTACGAG. Its protein product is CASRKAGLAYE. The complete CDR3 protein is CASRKAGLAYEQYF.

Regarding this clone: Coverage ceases 3 residues before the CDR3 finishes, and the germline J gene fills in the end. The chain joins TRBV30 to TRBJ1-5, with 8 bases matching TRBD1. Looked up from germline, CDR1 is GTSNPN and CDR2 is SVGIG (reference sequence). The J segment lost 2 bases and the V segment lost 3 bases, leaving 6 bases of the junction unmatched. The CDR3 covers 15 residues. CDR3 DNA, as far as it was read: TGTGCCTGGAGCAAAACAGGGGGTGGCAATCAGCCC. It encodes CAWSKTGGGNQP. The complete CDR3 sequence is CAWSKTGGGNQPQHF.

The CDR3 region is CASSLEVDSEQYF. CDR3 DNA, as far as it was read: TGTGCCAGCAGCTTGGAAGTTGACTCCGAG. V usage is TRBV5-4 and J usage is TRBJ2-7, with D unresolved. From the germline J gene comes the end of the CDR3, since the read stops 3 residues before it. V was cut by 0 bases and J by 6 bases, with 10 bases left in between. Germline V gene data show CDR1 as SGHNT and CDR2 as YYREEE (reference sequence). The CDR3 covers 13 residues.

A word on this clone: The read gets to within 3 residues of the CDR3 end, and the germline J gene fills in the rest. This chain joins TRBV7-2 and TRBJ2-7, with 9 bases matching TRBD1. The germline CDR1 and CDR2 sequences are SGHTA and FQGNSA. V shed 7 bases, J shed 2 bases, and the junction held 9 bases outside the gene matches. The CDR3 totals 15 residues. The CDR3 sequence: CASTLNRGPPYEQYF. Partial CDR3 DNA: TGTGCCAGCACCCTGAACAGGGGGCCCCCCTACGAG.

A word on this clone: The read falls 3 residues short of the CDR3 end, and the missing part is taken from the germline J gene. This sequence joins TRBV29-1 and TRBJ2-2; D gene uncertain. CDR1 and CDR2 from the germline V gene are SQVTM and ANQGSEA. The CDR3 runs 13 residues. The ends were cut back, 5 bases at V and 0 bases at J, with 7 bases in the middle. CDR3 DNA, as far as it was read: TGCAGCGTTAGGTACGCGAACACCGGGGAG. It is translated as CSVRYANTGE. The whole CDR3 protein reads CSVRYANTGELFF.

To note about this clone: The CDR3 end lies 3 residues beyond the end of the read and is filled in from the germline J gene. The chain uses TRBV2 and TRBJ1-1, with D possibly matching TRBD1 (5 bases). Germline V lookup: CDR1 SNHLY, CDR2 FYNNEI. The CDR3 is made up of 12 amino acids. Between the trimmed V and J ends, which lost 6 bases and 1 base, there was a span of 6 bases. CDR3 in amino acids: CASSDRNTEAFF. The DNA read from the CDR3 is TGTGCCAGCAGCGACAGGAACACTGAA.

The CDR3 DNA, read in part, is TGTGCCAGTAGTATGGGACAGGGCTACGAC. Translation gives CASSMGQGYD. The whole CDR3 protein reads CASSMGQGYDYTF. The V and J genes are TRBV19 and TRBJ1-2, with 9 positions matching TRBD1. The read terminates 3 residues before the CDR3 end, so the remaining end is supplied by the germline J gene. Germline-derived CDR1 and CDR2 are LNHDA and SQIVND (reference sequence). This CDR3 is built from 13 residues.

About this clone: The DNA ends 3 residues before the CDR3 does, and the rest of the CDR3 is filled in from the germline J gene. This chain links TRBV7-2 with TRBJ2-5; 7 positions match TRBD2. The V and J ends lost 5 bases and 3 bases, in that order; junction bases with no gene match: 6. Germline V gene lookup returns CDR1 SGHTA and CDR2 FQGNSA. This CDR3 is 14 amino acids long. The chain's CDR3 is CASSPSGIEETQYF. Partial CDR3 DNA: TGTGCCAGCAGCCCAAGCGGGATAGAAGAGACC.

The CDR3 region is CASSHSLADTEAFF. The DNA read from the CDR3 is TGCGCCAGCAGCCATTCTCTGGCGGACACTGAA. The chain has TRBV5-1 and TRBJ1-1; D is undetermined. Read sequence stops 3 residues before the CDR3 end, and the germline J gene provides the missing end. Germline V gene lookup returns CDR1 SGHRS and CDR2 YFSETQ. V gave up 4 bases and J gave up 3 bases, with 13 bases separating them. The CDR3 is 14 residues long.

About this clone itself: The read finishes 3 residues shy of the CDR3 end, and the germline J gene is used to complete it. V is TRBV19 and J is TRBJ1-4, with TRBD1 identical over 7 bases. Per germline, CDR1 LNHDA and CDR2 SQIVND (reference sequence). Trimming cost V 9 bases and J 6 bases; bases outside gene matches: 7. There are 13 residues in the CDR3. The sequenced part of the CDR3 DNA is TGTGCCAGCCAGCGACAGGGCGATGAAAAA. Translating it yields CASQRQGDEK. The whole CDR3 protein is CASQRQGDEKLFF.

Concerning this clone itself: The CDR3 is cut off 3 residues early in the read; its end comes from the germline J gene. V usage is TRBV19 and J usage is TRBJ1-1; no clear D gene. V dropped 4 bases and J dropped 4 bases, with 10 bases sitting between them. The CDR3 covers 13 residues. CDR1 is LNHDA, CDR2 SQIVND, per germline (reference sequence). CDR3 DNA, as far as it was read: TGTGCCAGTAGTAACCTCGCGGTCACTGAA. It translates to CASSNLAVTE. The full CDR3 protein is CASSNLAVTEAFF.

Comments on this clone: Read sequence stops 3 residues before the CDR3 end, and the germline J gene provides the missing end. This chain joins TRBV7-6 and TRBJ2-4; possible D gene TRBD2, 6 bases. The length of the CDR3 is 17 residues. Germline V CDR1 and CDR2: SGHVS, FNYEAQ. Partial CDR3 DNA: TGTGCCAGCAGCTCCCTCGTCCGGGACTCAAGAATGTTGGGT. This gives the protein CASSSLVRDSRMLG. The whole CDR3 is CASSSLVRDSRMLGQYF.

To note about this clone: Read sequence stops 3 residues before the CDR3 end, and the germline J gene provides the missing end. This chain uses TRBV7-3 with TRBJ1-4, with a tentative D call TRBD1 (5 bases). V shed 4 bases and J shed 7 bases, with 13 bases lying between them. CDR3 length equals 14 residues. Germline V gives CDR1 SGHTA, CDR2 FQGTGA. The sequenced CDR3 bases are TGTGCCAGCAGCTCCGTGGCGGGGGGTGAAAAA. It translates to CASSSVAGGEK. In full, the CDR3 is CASSSVAGGEKLFF.